Listed below are T cell receptor beta chains from one sample, sequenced in a study of blood T cell repertoires in COVID-19. Measured with immunoSEQ multiplex PCR; TCRdb has only the in-frame clones, and not every one. The sample shows roughly 290,000 clones, 87% of them seen only once. Sequencing was performed on peripheral blood. These receptors all stem from a woman between 50 and 59 years old who had recovered from COVID-19. Both conserved end residues are part of each CDR3. Each record gives: J gene, V gene, clone size, CDR3 protein. The size of a clone is reported for some rows only, either as once, few or many, or as a class for expanded clones.

J: TRBJ1-2; V: TRBV19; size: NA; CDR3: CASSHQRGGYTF
J: TRBJ1-6; V: TRBV6-2/TRBV6-3; size: NA; CDR3: CASSSDRGNTSPLHF
J: TRBJ2-7; V: TRBV28; size: once; CDR3: CASTRDRGTYEQYF
J: TRBJ2-7; V: TRBV28; size: NA; CDR3: CASSFNFLYEQYF
J: TRBJ2-1; V: TRBV7-2; size: NA; CDR3: CASSSSGTSGLSYNEQFF
J: TRBJ2-5; V: TRBV6-6; size: NA; CDR3: CASSYLGEATQYF
J: TRBJ1-2; V: TRBV3-1/TRBV3-2; size: once; CDR3: CASSQDLEGANYGYTF
J: TRBJ1-5; V: TRBV30; size: NA; CDR3: CAWSRDRNNQPQHF
J: TRBJ2-3; V: TRBV27; size: NA; CDR3: CASTYIQVFSTDTQYF
J: TRBJ2-1; V: TRBV14; size: NA; CDR3: CASSHLQGPSSYNEQFF
J: TRBJ2-5; V: TRBV7-7; size: NA; CDR3: CASSMGLEETQYF
J: TRBJ2-3; V: TRBV7-3; size: NA; CDR3: CASSSTNTDTQYF
J: TRBJ1-2; V: TRBV5-1; size: NA; CDR3: CASSLVGQSNYGYTF
J: TRBJ2-2; V: TRBV5-6; size: NA; CDR3: CASSPGYTGELFF
J: TRBJ2-7; V: TRBV21-1; size: NA; CDR3: CATREVRNYEQYF
J: TRBJ2-7; V: TRBV14; size: NA; CDR3: CASSQVPGYEQYF
J: TRBJ2-3; V: TRBV11-3; size: NA; CDR3: CASSPGRGWRDTQYF
J: TRBJ2-2; V: TRBV27; size: NA; CDR3: CASSLTANTGELFF
J: TRBJ2-1; V: TRBV5-1; size: NA; CDR3: CASSLGDSPYNEQFF
J: TRBJ2-1; V: TRBV6-4; size: NA; CDR3: CASSEEKRTEQFF
J: TRBJ1-1; V: TRBV29-1; size: NA; CDR3: CSARRTGGSVEAFF
J: TRBJ2-1; V: TRBV27; size: NA; CDR3: CASTRSGGLAYNEQFF
J: TRBJ2-3; V: TRBV7-2; size: NA; CDR3: CASSPGQGPDTQYF
J: TRBJ2-5; V: TRBV28; size: NA; CDR3: CASGRMVGGGETQYF
J: TRBJ2-5; V: TRBV4-1; size: NA; CDR3: CASSVLLAGPGETQYF
J: TRBJ2-7; V: TRBV28; size: NA; CDR3: CASGGQKSSYEQYF
J: TRBJ1-1; V: TRBV7-9; size: few; CDR3: CASSLDEVGEAFF
J: TRBJ2-5; V: TRBV6-1; size: NA; CDR3: CASRPADRMGETQYF
J: TRBJ2-7; V: TRBV2; size: NA; CDR3: CASSVNREGSSYEQYF
J: TRBJ2-3; V: TRBV4-3; size: NA; CDR3: CASSQDRGRAVTQYF
J: TRBJ2-3; V: TRBV18; size: NA; CDR3: CASSPSRTDTQYF
J: TRBJ2-2; V: TRBV5-1; size: NA; CDR3: CATSREIPGGTGELFF
J: TRBJ1-1; V: TRBV7-2; size: NA; CDR3: CASSPRAGAAFF
J: TRBJ1-2; V: TRBV30; size: NA; CDR3: CAWMPGQGLTYGYTF
J: TRBJ1-5; V: TRBV6-5; size: many; CDR3: CASTPGGSGNQPQHF
J: TRBJ2-1; V: TRBV29-1; size: once; CDR3: CSVETSGSNEQFF
J: TRBJ2-5; V: TRBV3-1/TRBV3-2; size: NA; CDR3: CASSQENSQETQYF
J: TRBJ1-5; V: TRBV5-3; size: NA; CDR3: CARSFRPGQGQEYWNQPQHF
J: TRBJ2-1; V: TRBV7-3; size: once; CDR3: CASSQVGQGFDEQFF
J: TRBJ2-2; V: TRBV5-1; size: NA; CDR3: CASSLKGASGELFF
J: TRBJ2-2; V: TRBV7-7; size: few; CDR3: CASSLSEANTGELFF
J: TRBJ2-7; V: TRBV28; size: NA; CDR3: CASRAQGSYEQYF
J: TRBJ2-2; V: TRBV30; size: NA; CDR3: CARSPGTSGGTGELFF
J: TRBJ2-1; V: TRBV11-2; size: NA; CDR3: CASSLPTRGEQFF
J: TRBJ2-1; V: TRBV14; size: NA; CDR3: CASSQDGRGVIDEQFF
J: TRBJ2-7; V: TRBV5-8; size: NA; CDR3: CASSLVQGYYEQYF
J: TRBJ2-5; V: TRBV29-1; size: NA; CDR3: CSGQAPQETQYF
J: TRBJ2-7; V: TRBV10-3; size: NA; CDR3: CAISDAHRTSYEQYF
J: TRBJ1-2; V: TRBV13; size: once; CDR3: CASASKERRTYGYTF
J: TRBJ2-3; V: TRBV3-1/TRBV3-2; size: NA; CDR3: CASSFQTGGGTDTQYF
J: TRBJ1-2; V: TRBV4-3; size: NA; CDR3: CASSQDQGPNYGYTF
J: TRBJ2-3; V: TRBV2; size: once; CDR3: CATTSRPTSTDTQYF
J: TRBJ1-2; V: TRBV7-9; size: once; CDR3: CASSHQGQVGYGYTF
J: TRBJ1-1; V: TRBV6-5; size: NA; CDR3: CASSYDRGGREAFF
J: TRBJ2-2; V: TRBV5-4; size: NA; CDR3: CASSLTSGRSGELFF
J: TRBJ1-1; V: TRBV6-2/TRBV6-3; size: NA; CDR3: CASSQQGLEAFF
J: TRBJ1-5; V: TRBV28; size: once; CDR3: CASSLPLNQPQHF
J: TRBJ2-3; V: TRBV4-1; size: NA; CDR3: CASSQEAQGMGDTQYF